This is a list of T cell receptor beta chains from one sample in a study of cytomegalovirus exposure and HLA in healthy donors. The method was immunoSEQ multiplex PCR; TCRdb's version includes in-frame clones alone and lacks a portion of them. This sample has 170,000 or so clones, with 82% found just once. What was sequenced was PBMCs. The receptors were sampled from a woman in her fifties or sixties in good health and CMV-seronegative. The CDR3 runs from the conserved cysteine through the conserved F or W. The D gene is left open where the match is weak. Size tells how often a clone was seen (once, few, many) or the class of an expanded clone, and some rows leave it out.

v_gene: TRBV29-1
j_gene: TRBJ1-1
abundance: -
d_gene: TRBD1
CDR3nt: TGCAGCGTACGGGACAGGGATACTGAAGCTTTCTTT
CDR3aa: CSVRDRDTEAFF

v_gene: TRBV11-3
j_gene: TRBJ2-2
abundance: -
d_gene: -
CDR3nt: TGTGCCAGCAGCTTAGGACGAGGGACATCCAACACCGGGGAGCTGTTTTTT
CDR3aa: CASSLGRGTSNTGELFF

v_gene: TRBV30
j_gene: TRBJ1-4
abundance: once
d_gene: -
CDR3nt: TGTGCCTGGAGGCGTGCACCAACTAATGAAAAACTGTTTTTT
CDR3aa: CAWRRAPTNEKLFF

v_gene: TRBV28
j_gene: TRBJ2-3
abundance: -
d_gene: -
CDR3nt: TGTGCCAGCAGTTGGAGAAGGAGGGATACGCAGTATTTT
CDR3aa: CASSWRRRDTQYF

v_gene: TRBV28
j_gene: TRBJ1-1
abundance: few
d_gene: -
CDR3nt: TGTGCCAGCAGTATAACCGCGAGGGACACTGAAGCTTTCTTT
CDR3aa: CASSITARDTEAFF

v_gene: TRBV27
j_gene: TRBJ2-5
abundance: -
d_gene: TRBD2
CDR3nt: TGTGCCAGCAGACCCCTAGCGGTTCACCAAGAGACCCAGTACTTC
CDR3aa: CASRPLAVHQETQYF

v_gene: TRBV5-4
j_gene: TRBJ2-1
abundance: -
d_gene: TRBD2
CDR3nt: TGTGCCAGCGGACTAGCGGGGGGGATTGAGCAGTTCTTC
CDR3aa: CASGLAGGIEQFF

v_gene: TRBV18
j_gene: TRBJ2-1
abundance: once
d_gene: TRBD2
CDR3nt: TGTGCCAGCTCACCGGGGACTAGCGGCAATGAGCAGTTCTTC
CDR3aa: CASSPGTSGNEQFF

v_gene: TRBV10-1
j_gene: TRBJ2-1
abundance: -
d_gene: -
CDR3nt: TGCGCCAGCAGTGGTCTAGCCGATGAGCAGTTCTTC
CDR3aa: CASSGLADEQFF

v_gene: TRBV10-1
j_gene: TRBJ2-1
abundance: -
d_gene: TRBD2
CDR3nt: TGCGCCAGCAGTGAGTCTCGACTAGCGGTCAACAATGAGCAGTTCTTC
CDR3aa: CASSESRLAVNNEQFF

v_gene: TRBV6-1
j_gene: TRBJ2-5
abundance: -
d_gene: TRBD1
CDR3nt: TGTGCCAGCAGTCCCGGGACAGGGCCCCTGGGGCCCCAGTACTTC
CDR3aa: CASSPGTGPLGPQYF

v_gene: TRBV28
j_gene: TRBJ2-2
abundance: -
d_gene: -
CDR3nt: TGTGCCAGCAGTTTAACGTCAGGGGAGTTGGCCGGGGAGCTGTTTTTT
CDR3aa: CASSLTSGELAGELFF

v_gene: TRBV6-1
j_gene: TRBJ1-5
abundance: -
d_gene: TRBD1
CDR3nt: TGTGCCAGCAGTGAAGCCCGGGGCAGGGGGCCGAGTTATAGCAATCAGCCCCAGCATTTT
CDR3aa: CASSEARGRGPSYSNQPQHF

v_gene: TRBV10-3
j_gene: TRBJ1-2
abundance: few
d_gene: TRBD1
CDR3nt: TGTGCCATCAGTCCAATCGACAGGGAAAGTGGCTACACCTTC
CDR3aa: CAISPIDRESGYTF

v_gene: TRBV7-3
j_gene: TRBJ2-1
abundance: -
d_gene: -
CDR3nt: TGTGCCAGCAGCTTAATGGGGGCGGGTGAGCAGTTCTTC
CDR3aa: CASSLMGAGEQFF

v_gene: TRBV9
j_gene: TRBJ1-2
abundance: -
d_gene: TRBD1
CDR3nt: TGTGCCAGCAGCCCTGGGGACAGGGGGGATGGCTACACCTTC
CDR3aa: CASSPGDRGDGYTF

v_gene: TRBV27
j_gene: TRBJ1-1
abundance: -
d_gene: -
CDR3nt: TGTGCCAGCAGTCCTCAGACAGCGAGCACTGAAGCTTTCTTT
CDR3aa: CASSPQTASTEAFF

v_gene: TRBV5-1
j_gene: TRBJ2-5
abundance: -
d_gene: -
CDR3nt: TGCGCCAGCAGCTTGGGTGAGGGAGAGACCCAGTACTTC
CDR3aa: CASSLGEGETQYF

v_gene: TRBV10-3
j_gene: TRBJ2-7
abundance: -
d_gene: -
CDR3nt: TGTGCCATCAGTGAGTTGCTTCAGGGGTCCGGCGAGCAGTACTTC
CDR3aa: CAISELLQGSGEQYF

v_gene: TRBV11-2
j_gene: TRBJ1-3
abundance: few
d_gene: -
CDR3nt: TGTGCCAGCAGCTTATCCCTTTTGGGCAGAGCTGGAAACACCATATATTTT
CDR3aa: CASSLSLLGRAGNTIYF

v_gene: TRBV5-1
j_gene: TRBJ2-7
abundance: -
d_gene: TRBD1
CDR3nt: TGCGCCAGCAGCGAAACCGGACAGGGAAGCGAGCAGTACTTC
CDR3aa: CASSETGQGSEQYF

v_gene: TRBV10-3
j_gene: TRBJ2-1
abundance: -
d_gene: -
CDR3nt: TGTGCCATCAGTGAATACGGGGTCGACGGTGAGCAGTTCTTC
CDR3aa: CAISEYGVDGEQFF

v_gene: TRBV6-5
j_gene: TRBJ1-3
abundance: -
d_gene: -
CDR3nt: TGTGCCAGCAGTCGGGGCTCTGGAAACACCATATATTTT
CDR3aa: CASSRGSGNTIYF

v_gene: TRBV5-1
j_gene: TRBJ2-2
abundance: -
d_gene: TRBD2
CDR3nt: TGCGCCAGCAGCCCTAGAGCGGGGGCCTCCGGGGACGGGGAGCTGTTTTTT
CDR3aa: CASSPRAGASGDGELFF

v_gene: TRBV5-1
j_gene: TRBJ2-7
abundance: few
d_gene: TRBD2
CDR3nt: TGCGCCAGCAGCTTGGTTGGGGGGGAAGAATACGAGCAGTACTTC
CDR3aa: CASSLVGGEEYEQYF

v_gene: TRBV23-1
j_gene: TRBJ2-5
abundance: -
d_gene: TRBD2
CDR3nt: TGCGCCAGCAGTCCAAGGACTAGCGGGGGGAAAGGAGAGACCCAGTACTTC
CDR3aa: CASSPRTSGGKGETQYF

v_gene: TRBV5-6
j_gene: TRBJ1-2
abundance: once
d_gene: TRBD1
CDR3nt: TGTGCCAGCAGCCCGGGACAGGACTATGGCTACACCTTC
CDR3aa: CASSPGQDYGYTF

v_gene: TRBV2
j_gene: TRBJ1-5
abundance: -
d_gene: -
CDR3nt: TGTGCCAGCAGTGAATTAGGCAATCAGCCCCAGCATTTT
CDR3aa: CASSELGNQPQHF

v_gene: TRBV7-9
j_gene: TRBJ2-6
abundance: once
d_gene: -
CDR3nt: TGTGCCAGCAGCTTCCCTGCTTCGAGGTCCTCTGGGGCCAACGTCCTGACTTTC
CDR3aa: CASSFPASRSSGANVLTF

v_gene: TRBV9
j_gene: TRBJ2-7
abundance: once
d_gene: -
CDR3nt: TGTGCTAGCAGCCCCCGAATTACAGGGAACTACGAGCAGTACTTC
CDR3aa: CASSPRITGNYEQYF

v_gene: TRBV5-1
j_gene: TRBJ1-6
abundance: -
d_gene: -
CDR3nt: TGCGCCAGCAGCCAACTCCCCCCCCTTTACAGCATTGATTCACCCCTCCACTTT
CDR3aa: CASSQLPPLYSIDSPLHF

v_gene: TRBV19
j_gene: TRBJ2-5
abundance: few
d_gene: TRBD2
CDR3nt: TGTGCCAGTAGTGTTGGGGGAGGGCCCCCGGAGACCCAGTACTTC
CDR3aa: CASSVGGGPPETQYF

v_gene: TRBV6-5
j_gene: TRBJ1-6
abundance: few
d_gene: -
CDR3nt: TGTGCCAGCTCTGTAACAGGGAGGGTAAGGACACCCCTCCACTTT
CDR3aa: CASSVTGRVRTPLHF

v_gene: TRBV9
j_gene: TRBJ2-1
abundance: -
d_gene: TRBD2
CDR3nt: TGTGCCAGCAGCCCAACTAGCGGGGGGGCGGAGCAGTTCTTC
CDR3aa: CASSPTSGGAEQFF

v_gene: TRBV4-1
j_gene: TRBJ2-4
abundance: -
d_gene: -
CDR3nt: TGCGCCAGCAGCCAAGGAGCAGGCAAAAACATTCAGTACTTC
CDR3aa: CASSQGAGKNIQYF

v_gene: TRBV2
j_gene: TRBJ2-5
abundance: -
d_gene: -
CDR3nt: TGTGCCAGCAGCGCCAGAGTACCGGGAGAGCAGTACTTC
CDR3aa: CASSARVPGEQYF

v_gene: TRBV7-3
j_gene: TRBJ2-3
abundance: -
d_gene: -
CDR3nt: TGTGCCAGCAGCCCTTACTCGGGGACAGATACGCAGTATTTT
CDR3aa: CASSPYSGTDTQYF

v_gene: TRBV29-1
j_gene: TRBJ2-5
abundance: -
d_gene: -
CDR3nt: TGCAGCATAATAACAGGGACGGAGACCCAGTACTTC
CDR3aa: CSIITGTETQYF

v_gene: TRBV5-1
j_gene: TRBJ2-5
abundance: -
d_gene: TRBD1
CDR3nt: TGCGCCAGCAGCTGGGGGACAGGTCGGGAGACCCAGTACTTC
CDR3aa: CASSWGTGRETQYF

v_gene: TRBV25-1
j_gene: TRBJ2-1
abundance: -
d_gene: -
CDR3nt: TGTGCCAGCAGTGAACCCGGGGGTAACTACAATGAGCAGTTCTTC
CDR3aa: CASSEPGGNYNEQFF

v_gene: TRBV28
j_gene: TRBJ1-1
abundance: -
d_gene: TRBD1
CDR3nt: TGTGCCAGCAGTTCTCATACAGGGGGGAACACTGAAGCTTTCTTT
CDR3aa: CASSSHTGGNTEAFF

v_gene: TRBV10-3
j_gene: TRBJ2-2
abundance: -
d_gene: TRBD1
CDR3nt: TGTGCCATCAGCCGGACAGGGGCGGCTATGGCCGGGGAGCTGTTTTTT
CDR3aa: CAISRTGAAMAGELFF

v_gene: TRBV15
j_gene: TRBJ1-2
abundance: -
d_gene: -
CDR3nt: TGTGCCACCAGCAGAGTCCCGACAGCCGGGGGCTACACCTTC
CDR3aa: CATSRVPTAGGYTF

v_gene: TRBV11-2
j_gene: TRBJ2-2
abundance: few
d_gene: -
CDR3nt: TGTGCCAGCAGCTTAGATCTCGGTAGGGAGCTGTTTTTT
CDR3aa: CASSLDLGRELFF

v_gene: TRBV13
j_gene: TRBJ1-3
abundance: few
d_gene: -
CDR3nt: TGTGCCAGCAGCGGAAGGGACTCCTGGGCTGGAAACACCATATATTTT
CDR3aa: CASSGRDSWAGNTIYF

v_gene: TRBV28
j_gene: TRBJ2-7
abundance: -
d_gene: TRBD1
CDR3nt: TGTGCCAGCAGCCTCAGACAGGGAACGTCCTACGAGCAGTACTTC
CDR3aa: CASSLRQGTSYEQYF

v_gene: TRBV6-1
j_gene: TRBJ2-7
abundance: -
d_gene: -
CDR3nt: TGTGCCAGCAGTTTACAACAGGACTACGAGCAGTACTTC
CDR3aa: CASSLQQDYEQYF

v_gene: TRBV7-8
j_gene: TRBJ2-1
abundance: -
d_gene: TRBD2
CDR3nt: TGTGCCAGCAGCTTAGGGACTAGCGGGAGAGGGGTGAATGAGCAGTTCTTC
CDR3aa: CASSLGTSGRGVNEQFF

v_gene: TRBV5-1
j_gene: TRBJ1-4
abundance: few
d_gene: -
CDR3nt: TGCGCCAGCAGCTTGGGACAGATTAATGAAAAACTGTTTTTT
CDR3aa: CASSLGQINEKLFF

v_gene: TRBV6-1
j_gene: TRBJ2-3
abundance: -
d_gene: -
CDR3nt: TGTGCCAGCAGGGCCGCGTGGGGAGTCACAGATACGCAGTATTTT
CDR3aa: CASRAAWGVTDTQYF

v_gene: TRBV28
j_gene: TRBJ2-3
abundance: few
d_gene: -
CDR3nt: TGTGCCAGCACCCGACTGGGACATAGCACAGATACGCAGTATTTT
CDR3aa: CASTRLGHSTDTQYF

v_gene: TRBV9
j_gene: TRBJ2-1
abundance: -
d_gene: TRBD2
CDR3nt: TGTGCCAGCAGCGTAGGTCTTGGGGTAGCGGGGTCGCATGAGCAGTTCTTC
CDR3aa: CASSVGLGVAGSHEQFF

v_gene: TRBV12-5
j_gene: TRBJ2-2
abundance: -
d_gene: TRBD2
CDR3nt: TGTGCTAGTGGTTTGGGGATAGCGGGAGGGAGCACCGGGGAGCTGTTTTTT
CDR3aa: CASGLGIAGGSTGELFF

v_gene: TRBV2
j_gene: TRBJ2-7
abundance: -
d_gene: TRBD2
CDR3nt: TGTGCCAGCAAACTTAGCGGGAGCTCCTACGAGCAGTACTTC
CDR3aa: CASKLSGSSYEQYF